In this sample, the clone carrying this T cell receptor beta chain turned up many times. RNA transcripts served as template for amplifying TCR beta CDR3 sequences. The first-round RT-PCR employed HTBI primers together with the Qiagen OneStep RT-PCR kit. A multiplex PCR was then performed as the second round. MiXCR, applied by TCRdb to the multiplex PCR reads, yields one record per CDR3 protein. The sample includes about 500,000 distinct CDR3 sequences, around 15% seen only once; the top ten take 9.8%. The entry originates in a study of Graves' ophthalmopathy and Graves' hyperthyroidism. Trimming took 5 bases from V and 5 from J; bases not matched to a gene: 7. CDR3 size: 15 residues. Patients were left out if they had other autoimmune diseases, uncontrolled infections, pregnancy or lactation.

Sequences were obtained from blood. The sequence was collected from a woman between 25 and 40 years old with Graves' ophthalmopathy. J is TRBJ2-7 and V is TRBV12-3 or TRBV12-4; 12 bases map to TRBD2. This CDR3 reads CASSRLAGVRHEQYF. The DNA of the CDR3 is TGTGCCAGCAGTCGACTAGCGGGAGTCCGCCACGAGCAGTACTTC.